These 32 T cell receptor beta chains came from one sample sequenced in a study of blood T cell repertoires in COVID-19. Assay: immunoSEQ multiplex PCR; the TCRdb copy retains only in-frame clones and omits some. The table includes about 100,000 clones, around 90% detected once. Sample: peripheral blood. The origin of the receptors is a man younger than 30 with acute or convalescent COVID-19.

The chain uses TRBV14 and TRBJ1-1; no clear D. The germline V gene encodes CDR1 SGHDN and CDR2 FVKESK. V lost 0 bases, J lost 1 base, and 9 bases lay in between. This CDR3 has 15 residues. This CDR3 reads CASSQESTGNTEAFF. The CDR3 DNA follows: TGTGCCAGCAGCCAAGAAAGTACGGGGAACACTGAAGCTTTCTTT.

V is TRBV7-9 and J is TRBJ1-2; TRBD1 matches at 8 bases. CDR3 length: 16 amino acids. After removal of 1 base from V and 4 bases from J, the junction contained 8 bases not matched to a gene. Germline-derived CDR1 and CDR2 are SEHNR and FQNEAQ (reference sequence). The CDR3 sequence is CASSLGGQDRSYGYTF. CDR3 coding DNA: TGTGCCAGCAGCTTAGGGGGACAGGACAGATCCTATGGCTACACCTTC.

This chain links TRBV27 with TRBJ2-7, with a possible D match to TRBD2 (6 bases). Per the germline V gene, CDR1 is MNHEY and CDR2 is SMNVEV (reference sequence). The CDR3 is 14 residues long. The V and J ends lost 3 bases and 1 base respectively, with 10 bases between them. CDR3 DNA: TGTGCCAGCAGTTTGCGGGATGGGTCCTACGAGCAGTACTTC. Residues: CASSLRDGSYEQYF.

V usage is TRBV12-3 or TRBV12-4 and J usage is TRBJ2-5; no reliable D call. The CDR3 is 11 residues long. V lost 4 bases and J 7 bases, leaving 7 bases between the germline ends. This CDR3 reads CASSYSVTQYF. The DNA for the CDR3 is TGTGCCAGCAGTTATTCGGTGACCCAGTACTTC.

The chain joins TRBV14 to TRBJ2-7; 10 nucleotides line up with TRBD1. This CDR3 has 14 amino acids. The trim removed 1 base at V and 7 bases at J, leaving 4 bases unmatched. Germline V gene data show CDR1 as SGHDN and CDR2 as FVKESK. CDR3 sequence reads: CASSQGQGAREQYF. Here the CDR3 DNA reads TGTGCCAGCAGCCAAGGACAGGGGGCGCGAGAGCAGTACTTC.

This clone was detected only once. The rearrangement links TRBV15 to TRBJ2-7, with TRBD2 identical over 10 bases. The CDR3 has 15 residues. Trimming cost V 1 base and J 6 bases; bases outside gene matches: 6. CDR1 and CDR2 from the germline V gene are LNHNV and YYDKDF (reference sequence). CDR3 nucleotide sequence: TGTGCCACCAGCAGAGGCGGGACTAGCGAGAGCGAGCAGTACTTC. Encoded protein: CATSRGGTSESEQYF.

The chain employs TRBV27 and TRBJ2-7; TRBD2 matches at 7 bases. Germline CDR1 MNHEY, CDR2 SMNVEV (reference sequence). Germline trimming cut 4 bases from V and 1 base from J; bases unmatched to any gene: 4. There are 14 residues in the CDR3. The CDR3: CASSSGLSSYEQYF. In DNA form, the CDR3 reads TGTGCCAGCAGTTCGGGACTATCTTCCTACGAGCAGTACTTC.

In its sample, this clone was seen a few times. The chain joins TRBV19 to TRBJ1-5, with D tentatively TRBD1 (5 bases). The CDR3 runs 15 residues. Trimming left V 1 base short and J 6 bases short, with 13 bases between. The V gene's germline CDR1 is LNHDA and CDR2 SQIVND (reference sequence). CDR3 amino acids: CASSIGGRRGQPQHF. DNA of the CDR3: TGTGCCAGTAGTATAGGGGGGAGGAGGGGTCAGCCCCAGCATTTT.

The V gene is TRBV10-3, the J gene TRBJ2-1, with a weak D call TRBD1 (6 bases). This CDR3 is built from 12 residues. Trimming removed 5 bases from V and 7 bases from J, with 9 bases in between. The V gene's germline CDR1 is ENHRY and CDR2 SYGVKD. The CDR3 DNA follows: TGTGCCATCAGTCGACAGGAGAATGAGCAGTTCTTC. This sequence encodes CAISRQENEQFF.

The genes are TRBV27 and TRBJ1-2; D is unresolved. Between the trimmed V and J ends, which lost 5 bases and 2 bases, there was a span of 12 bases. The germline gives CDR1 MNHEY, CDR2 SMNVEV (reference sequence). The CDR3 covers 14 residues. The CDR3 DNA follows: TGTGCCAGCAGTACACGAGGAGGAAACTATGGCTACACCTTC. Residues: CASSTRGGNYGYTF.

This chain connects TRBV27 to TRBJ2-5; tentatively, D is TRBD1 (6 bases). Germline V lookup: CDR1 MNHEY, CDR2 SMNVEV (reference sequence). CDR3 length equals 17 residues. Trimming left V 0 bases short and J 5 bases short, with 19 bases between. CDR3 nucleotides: TGTGCCAGCAGTTTATCGAGATCAAGGGGGAAGTCGGAGACCCAGTACTTC. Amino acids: CASSLSRSRGKSETQYF.

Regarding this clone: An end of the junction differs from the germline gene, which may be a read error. The CDR3 loop is CAIQRGGYGQYF. The CDR3 DNA reads TGTGCCATACAGCGGGGCGGCTACGGGCAGTACTTC. J is TRBJ2-7 and V is TRBV2; 7 bases are shared with TRBD2. CDR1 and CDR2 from the germline V gene are SNHLY and FYNNEI. The CDR3 covers 12 residues. The full variable domain, rest sourced from reference TRBV2 and TRBJ2-7, is EPEVTQTPSHQVTQMGQEVILRCVPISNHLYFYWYRQILGQKVEFLVSFYNNEISEKSEIFDDQFSVERPDGSNFTLKIRSTKLEDSAMYFCAIQRGGYGQYFGPGTRLTVT.

The CDR3 region is CASSLTTSALNEQFF. CDR3 DNA sequence: TGTGCCAGCAGTTTAACCACTAGTGCCCTCAATGAGCAGTTCTTC. V is TRBV27 and J is TRBJ2-1; D perhaps matches TRBD2 (5 bases). V lost 2 bases to trimming and J lost 6 bases, with 14 bases between them. In germline, CDR1 is MNHEY, CDR2 SMNVEV (reference sequence). This CDR3 region has 15 residues.

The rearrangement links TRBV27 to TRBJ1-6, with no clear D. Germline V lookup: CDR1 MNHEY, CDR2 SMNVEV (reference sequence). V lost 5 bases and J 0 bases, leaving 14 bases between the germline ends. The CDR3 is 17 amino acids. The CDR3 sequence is CASSIKTPSSYNSPLHF. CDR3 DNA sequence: TGTGCCAGCAGTATAAAGACTCCGAGCTCCTATAATTCACCCCTCCACTTT.

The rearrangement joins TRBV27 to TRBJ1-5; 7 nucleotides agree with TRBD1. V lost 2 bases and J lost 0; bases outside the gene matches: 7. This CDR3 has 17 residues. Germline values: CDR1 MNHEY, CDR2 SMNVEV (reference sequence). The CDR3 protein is CASSLTGVVNSNQPQHF. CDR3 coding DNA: TGTGCCAGCAGTTTAACAGGGGTCGTGAATAGCAATCAGCCCCAGCATTTT.

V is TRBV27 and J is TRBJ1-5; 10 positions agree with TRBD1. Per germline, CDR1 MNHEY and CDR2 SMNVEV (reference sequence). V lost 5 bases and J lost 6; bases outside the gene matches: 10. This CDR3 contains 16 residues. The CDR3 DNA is TGTGCCAGCAGTCAGACCGGGACAGGGGTTCGTCAGCCCCAGCATTTT. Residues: CASSQTGTGVRQPQHF.

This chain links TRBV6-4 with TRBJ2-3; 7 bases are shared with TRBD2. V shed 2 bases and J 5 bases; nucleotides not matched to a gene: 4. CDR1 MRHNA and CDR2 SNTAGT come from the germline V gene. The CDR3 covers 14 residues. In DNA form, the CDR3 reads TGTGCCAGCAGTGACCGGACTAGACGAGATACGCAGTATTTT. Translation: CASSDRTRRDTQYF.

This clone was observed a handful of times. CDR3 nucleotide sequence: TGTGCCAGCAGCCAAGGACCAGGGTTTGGTGAGCAGTTCTTC. This sequence encodes CASSQGPGFGEQFF. The chain joins TRBV3-1 (or the pseudogene TRBV3-2) to TRBJ2-1; D possibly corresponds to TRBD1 (5 bases). Per germline, CDR1 LGHDT and CDR2 YNNKEL (reference sequence). The CDR3 sequence is 14 residues long. The V and J ends lost 1 base and 9 bases respectively, with 13 bases between them.

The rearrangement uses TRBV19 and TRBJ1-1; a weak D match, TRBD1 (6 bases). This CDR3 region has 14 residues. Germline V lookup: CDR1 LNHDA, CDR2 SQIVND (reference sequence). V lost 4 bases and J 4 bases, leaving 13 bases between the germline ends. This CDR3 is CASSKTGQTTEAFF. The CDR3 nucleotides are TGTGCCAGTAGTAAGACGGGACAAACCACTGAAGCTTTCTTT.

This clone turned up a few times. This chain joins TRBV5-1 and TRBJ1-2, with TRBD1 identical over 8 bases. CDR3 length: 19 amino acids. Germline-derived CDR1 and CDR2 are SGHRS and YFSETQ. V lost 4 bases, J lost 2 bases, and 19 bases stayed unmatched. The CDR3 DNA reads TGCGCCAGCAGCCGCGGAGTCCCCAATTCAGGGGGCCTCAACTATGGCTACACCTTC. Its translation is CASSRGVPNSGGLNYGYTF.

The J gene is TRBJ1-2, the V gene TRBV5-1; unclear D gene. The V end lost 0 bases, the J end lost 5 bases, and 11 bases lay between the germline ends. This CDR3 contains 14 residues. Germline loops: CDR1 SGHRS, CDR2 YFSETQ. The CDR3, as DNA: TGCGCCAGCAGCTTGGGAGGCACCGCATATGGCTACACCTTC. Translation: CASSLGGTAYGYTF.

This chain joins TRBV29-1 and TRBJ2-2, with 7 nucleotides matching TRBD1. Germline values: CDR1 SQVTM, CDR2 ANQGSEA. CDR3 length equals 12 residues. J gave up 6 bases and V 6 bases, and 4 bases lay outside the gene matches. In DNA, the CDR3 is TGCAGCGTGCGGCAGGGGGCCGGGGAGCTGTTTTTT. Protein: CSVRQGAGELFF.

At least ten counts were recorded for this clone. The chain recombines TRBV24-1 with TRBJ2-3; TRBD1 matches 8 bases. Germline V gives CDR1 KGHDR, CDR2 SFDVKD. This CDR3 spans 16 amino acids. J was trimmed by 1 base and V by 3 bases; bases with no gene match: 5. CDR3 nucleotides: TGTGCCACCAGTGATCCATCGGGACAGGGCACAGATACGCAGTATTTT. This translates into CATSDPSGQGTDTQYF.

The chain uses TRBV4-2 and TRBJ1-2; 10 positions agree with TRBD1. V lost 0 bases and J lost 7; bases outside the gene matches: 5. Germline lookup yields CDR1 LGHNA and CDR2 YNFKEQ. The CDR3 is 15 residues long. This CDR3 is CASSQEGGQGFGYTF. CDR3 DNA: TGTGCCAGCAGCCAAGAAGGGGGACAGGGGTTTGGCTACACCTTC.

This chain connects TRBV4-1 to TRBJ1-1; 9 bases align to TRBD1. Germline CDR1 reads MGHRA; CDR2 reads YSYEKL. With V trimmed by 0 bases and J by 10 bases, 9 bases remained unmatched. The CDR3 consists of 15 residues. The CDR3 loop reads CASSQDIQGAVRAFF. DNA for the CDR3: TGCGCCAGCAGCCAAGATATACAGGGGGCGGTCCGAGCTTTCTTT.

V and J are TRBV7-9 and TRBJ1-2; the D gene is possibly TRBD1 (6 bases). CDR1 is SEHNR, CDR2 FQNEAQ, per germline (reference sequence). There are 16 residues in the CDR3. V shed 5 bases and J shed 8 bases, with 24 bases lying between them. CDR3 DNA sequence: TGTGCCAGCAGCCTAAGGACAGCCTTTCAAAGCGTCGGCTACACCTTC. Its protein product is CASSLRTAFQSVGYTF.

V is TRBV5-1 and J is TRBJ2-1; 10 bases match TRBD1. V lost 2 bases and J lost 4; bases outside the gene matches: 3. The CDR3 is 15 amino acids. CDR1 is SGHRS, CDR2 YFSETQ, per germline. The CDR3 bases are TGCGCCAGCAGCTTCCGGGACAGGGGATACAATGAGCAGTTCTTC. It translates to CASSFRDRGYNEQFF.

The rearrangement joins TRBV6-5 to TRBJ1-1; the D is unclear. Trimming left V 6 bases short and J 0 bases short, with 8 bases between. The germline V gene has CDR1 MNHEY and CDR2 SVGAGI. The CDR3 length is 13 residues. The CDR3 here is CASSPDLNTEAFF. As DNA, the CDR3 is TGTGCCAGCAGCCCGGACTTGAACACTGAAGCTTTCTTT.

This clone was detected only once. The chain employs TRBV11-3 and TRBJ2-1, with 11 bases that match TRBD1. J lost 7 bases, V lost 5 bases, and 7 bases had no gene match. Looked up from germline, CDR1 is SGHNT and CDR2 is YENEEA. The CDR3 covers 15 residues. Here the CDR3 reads CASSLGQGAVNEQFF. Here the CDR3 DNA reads TGTGCCAGCAGCCTAGGACAGGGGGCTGTTAATGAGCAGTTCTTC.

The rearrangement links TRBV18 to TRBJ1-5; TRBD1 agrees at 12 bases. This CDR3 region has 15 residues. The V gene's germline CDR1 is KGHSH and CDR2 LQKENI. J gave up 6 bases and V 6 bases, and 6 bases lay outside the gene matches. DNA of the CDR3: TGTGCCAGCTCCCGGGACAGGGGGCAGGGTCAGCCCCAGCATTTT. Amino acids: CASSRDRGQGQPQHF. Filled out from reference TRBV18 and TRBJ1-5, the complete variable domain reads NAGVMQNPRHLVRRRGQEARLRCSPMKGHSHVYWYRQLPEEGLKFMVYLQKENIIDESGMPKERFSAEFPKEGPSILRIQQVVRGDSAAYFCASSRDRGQGQPQHFGDGTRLSIL.

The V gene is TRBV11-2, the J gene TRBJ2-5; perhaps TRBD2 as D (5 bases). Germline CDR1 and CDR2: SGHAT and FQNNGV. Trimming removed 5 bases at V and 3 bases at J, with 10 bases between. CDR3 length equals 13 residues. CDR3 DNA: TGTGCCAGCAGCCGAGGGAGAGAAGAGACCCAGTACTTC. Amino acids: CASSRGREETQYF.

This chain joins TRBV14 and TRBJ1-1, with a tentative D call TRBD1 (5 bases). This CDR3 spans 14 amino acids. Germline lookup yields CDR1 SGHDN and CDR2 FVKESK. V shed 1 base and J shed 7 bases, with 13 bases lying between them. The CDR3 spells CASSQVVLGGEAFF. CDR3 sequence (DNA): TGTGCCAGCAGCCAAGTAGTATTGGGGGGTGAAGCTTTCTTT.